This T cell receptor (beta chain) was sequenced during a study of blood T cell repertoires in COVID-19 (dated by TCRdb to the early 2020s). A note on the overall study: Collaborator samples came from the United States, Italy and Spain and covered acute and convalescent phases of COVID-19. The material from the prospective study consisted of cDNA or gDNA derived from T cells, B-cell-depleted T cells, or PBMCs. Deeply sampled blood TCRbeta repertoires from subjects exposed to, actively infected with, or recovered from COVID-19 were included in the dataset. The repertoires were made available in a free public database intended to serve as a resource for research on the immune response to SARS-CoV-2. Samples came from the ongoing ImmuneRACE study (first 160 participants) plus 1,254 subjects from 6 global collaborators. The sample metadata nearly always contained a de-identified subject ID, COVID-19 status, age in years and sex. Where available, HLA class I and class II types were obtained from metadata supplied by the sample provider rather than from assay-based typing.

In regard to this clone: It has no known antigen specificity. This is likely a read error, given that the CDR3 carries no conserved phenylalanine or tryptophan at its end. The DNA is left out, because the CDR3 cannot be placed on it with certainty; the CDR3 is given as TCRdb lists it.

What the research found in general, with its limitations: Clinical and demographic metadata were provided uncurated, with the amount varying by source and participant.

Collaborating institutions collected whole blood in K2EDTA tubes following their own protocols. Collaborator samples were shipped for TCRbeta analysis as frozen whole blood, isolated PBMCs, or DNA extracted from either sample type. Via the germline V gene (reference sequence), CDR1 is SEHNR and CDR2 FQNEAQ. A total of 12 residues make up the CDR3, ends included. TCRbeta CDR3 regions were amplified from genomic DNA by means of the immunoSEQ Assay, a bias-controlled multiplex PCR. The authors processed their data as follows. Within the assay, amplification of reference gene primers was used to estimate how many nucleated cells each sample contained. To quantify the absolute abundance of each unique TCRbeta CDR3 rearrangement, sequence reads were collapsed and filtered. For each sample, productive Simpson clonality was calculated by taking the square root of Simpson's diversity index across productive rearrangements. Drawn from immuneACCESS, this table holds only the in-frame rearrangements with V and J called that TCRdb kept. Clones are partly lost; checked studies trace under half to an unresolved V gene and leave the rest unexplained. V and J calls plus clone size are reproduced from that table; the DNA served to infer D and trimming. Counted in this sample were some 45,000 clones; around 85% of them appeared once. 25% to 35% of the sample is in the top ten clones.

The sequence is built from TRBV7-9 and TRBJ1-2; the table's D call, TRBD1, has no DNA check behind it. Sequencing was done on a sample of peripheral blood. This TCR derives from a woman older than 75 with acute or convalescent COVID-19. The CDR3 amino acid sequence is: CASSYRDRVLAD.